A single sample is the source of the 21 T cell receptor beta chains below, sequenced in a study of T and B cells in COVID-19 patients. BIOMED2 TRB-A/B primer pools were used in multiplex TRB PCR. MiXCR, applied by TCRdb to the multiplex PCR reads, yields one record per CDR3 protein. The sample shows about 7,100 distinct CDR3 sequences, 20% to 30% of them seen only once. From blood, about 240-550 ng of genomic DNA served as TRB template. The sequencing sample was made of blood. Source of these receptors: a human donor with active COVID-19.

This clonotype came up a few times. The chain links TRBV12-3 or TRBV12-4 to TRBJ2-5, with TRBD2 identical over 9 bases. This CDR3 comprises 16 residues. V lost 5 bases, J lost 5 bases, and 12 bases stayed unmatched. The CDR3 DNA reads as TGTGCCAGCAGTCCTCGACTAGCGGCCCTTTGGGAGACCCAGTACTTC. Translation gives CASSPRLAALWETQYF.

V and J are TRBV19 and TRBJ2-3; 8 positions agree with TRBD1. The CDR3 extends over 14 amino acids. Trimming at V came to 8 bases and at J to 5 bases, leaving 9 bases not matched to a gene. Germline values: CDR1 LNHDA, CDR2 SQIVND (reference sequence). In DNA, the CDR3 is TGTGCCAGTGGACAGGGCGGTTTTCGAGATACGCAGTATTTT. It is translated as CASGQGGFRDTQYF.

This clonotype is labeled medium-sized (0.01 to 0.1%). Here the CDR3 reads CASSYFRTQRNEQYF. CDR3 sequence (DNA): TGTGCCAGCAGTTATTTCCGCACCCAAAGGAACGAGCAGTACTTC. This chain joins TRBV6-5 and TRBJ2-7; D call uncertain. Germline loops: CDR1 MNHEY, CDR2 SVGAGI. V lost 3 bases to trimming and J lost 5 bases, with 17 bases between them. The CDR3 sequence is 15 residues long.

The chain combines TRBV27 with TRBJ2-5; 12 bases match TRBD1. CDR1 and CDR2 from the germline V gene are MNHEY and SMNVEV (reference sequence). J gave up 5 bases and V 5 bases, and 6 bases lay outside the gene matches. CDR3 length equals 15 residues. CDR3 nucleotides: TGTGCCAGCAGTCCGGGACAGGGGGCGAGGGAGACCCAGTACTTC. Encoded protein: CASSPGQGARETQYF.

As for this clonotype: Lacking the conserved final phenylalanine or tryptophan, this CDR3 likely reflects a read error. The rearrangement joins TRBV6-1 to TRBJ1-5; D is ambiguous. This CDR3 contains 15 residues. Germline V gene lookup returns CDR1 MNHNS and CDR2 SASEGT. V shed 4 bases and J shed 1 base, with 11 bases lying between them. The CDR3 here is CASSVYFGSNQPQHL. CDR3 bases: TGTGCCAGCAGTGTATATTTCGGGAGCAATCAGCCCCAGCATCTT.

CDR3 nucleotides: TGTGCCAGCAGTCTACAAAGGGGCGCTTTGAAAAAACTGTTTTTT. Translation: CASSLQRGALKKLFF. This chain links TRBV6-5 with TRBJ1-4, with D perhaps matching TRBD1 (5 bases). Germline lookup yields CDR1 MNHEY and CDR2 SVGAGI. The V end lost 5 bases, the J end lost 9 bases, and 19 bases lay between the germline ends. The CDR3 extends over 15 amino acids.

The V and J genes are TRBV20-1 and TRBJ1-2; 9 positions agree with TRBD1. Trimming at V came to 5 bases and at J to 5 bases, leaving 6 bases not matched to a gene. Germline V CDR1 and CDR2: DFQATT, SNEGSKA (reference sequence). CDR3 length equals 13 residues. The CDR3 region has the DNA TGCAGTGCTGACAGGGGGATACAGTATGGCTACACCTTC. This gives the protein CSADRGIQYGYTF.

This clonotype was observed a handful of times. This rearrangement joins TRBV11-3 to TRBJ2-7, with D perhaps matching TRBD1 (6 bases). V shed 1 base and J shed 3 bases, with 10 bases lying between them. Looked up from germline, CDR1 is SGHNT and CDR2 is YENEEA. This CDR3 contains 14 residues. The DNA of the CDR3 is TGTGCCAGCAGCTTAGTACAGGGCCACTACGAGCAGTACTTC. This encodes CASSLVQGHYEQYF. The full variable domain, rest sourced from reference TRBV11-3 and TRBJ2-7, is EAGVVQSPRYKIIEKKQPVAFWCNPISGHNTLYWYLQNLGQGPELLIRYENEEAVDDSQLPKDRFSAERLKGVDSTLKIQPAELGDSAVYLCASSLVQGHYEQYFGPGTRLTVT.

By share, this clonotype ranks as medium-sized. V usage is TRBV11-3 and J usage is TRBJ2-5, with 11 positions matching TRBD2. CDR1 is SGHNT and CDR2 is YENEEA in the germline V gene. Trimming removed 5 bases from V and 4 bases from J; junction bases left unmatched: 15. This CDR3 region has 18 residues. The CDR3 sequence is CASSTRPGTSGRGETQYF. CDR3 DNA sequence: TGTGCCAGCAGCACACGCCCCGGGACTAGCGGCCGGGGAGAGACCCAGTACTTC.

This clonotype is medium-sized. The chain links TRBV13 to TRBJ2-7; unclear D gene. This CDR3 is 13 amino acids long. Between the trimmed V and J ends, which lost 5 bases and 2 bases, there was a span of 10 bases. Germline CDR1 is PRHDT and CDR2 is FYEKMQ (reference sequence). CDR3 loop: CASSGDSPYEQYF. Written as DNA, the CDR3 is TGTGCCAGCAGCGGCGACTCACCCTACGAGCAGTACTTC.

The CDR3 is CASSGEGGHGYTF. As DNA, the CDR3 is TGTGCCAGCAGCGGGGAGGGTGGCCATGGCTACACCTTC. The chain couples TRBV5-4 to TRBJ1-2; D unresolved. This CDR3 contains 13 residues. The germline V gene has CDR1 SGHNT and CDR2 YYREEE (reference sequence). V dropped 4 bases and J dropped 6 bases, with 13 bases sitting between them.

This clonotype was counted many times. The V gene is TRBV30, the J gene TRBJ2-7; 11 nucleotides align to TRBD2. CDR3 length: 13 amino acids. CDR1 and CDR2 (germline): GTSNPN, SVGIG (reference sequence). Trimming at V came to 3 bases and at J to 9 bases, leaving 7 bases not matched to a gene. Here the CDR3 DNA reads TGTGCCTGGAGAATAGCGGGAGGGCCGGGGCAGTACTTC. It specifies CAWRIAGGPGQYF.

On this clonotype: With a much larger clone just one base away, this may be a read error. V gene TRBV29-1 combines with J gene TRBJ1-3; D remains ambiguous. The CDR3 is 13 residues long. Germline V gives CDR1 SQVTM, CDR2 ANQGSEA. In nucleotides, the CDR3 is TGCAGCGTTCTGGTGTTTTCTGGATACACCATATATTTT. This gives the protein CSVLVFSGYTIYF. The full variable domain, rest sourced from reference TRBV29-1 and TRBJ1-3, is SAVISQKPSRDICQRGTSLTIQCQVDSQVTMMFWYRQQPGQSLTLIATANQGSEATYESGFVIDKFPISRPNLTFSTLTVSNMSPEDSSIYLCSVLVFSGYTIYFGEGSWLTVV.

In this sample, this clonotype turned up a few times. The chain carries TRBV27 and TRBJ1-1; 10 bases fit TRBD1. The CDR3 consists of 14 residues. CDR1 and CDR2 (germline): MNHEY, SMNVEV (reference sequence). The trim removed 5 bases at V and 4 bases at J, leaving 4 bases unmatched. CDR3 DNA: TGTGCCAGCAGTGGAGACAGGGGGCGCACTGAAGCTTTCTTT. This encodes CASSGDRGRTEAFF.

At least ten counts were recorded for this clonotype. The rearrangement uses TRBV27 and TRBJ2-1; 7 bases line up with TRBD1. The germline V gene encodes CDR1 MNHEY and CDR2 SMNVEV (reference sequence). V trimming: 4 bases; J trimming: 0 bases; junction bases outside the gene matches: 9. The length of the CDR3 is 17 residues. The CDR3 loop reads CASSSRSGGSSYNEQFF. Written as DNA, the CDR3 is TGTGCCAGCAGTTCCCGATCAGGGGGAAGCTCCTACAATGAGCAGTTCTTC.

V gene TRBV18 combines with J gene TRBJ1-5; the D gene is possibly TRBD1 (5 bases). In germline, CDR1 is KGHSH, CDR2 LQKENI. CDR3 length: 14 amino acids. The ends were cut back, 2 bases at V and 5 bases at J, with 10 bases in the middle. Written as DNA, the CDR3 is TGTGCCAGCTCACCATGGGGGTCGGATCAGCCCCAGCATTTT. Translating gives CASSPWGSDQPQHF.

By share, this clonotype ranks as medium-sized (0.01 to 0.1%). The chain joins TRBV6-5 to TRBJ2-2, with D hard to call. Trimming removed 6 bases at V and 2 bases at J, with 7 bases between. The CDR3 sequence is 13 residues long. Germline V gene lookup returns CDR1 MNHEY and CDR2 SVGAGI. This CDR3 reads CASSSVNTGELFF. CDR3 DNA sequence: TGTGCCAGCAGCTCCGTCAACACCGGGGAGCTGTTTTTT.

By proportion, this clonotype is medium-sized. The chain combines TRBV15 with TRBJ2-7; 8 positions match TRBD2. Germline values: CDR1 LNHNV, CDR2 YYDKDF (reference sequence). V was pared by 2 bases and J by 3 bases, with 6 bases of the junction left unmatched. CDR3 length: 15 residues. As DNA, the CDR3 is TGTGCCACCAGCAGACTCTCCGGGACTAGCTACGAGCAGTACTTC. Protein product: CATSRLSGTSYEQYF. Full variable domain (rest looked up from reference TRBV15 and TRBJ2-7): DAMVIQNPRYQVTQFGKPVTLSCSQTLNHNVMYWYQQKSSQAPKLLFHYYDKDFNNEADTPDNFQSRRPNTSFCFLDIRSPGLGDTAMYLCATSRLSGTSYEQYFGPGTRLTVT.

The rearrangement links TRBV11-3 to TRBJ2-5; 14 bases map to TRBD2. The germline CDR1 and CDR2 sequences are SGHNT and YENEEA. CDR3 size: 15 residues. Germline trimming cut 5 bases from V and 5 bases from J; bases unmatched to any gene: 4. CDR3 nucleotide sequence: TGTGCCAGCAGCCCGGGACTAGCGGGAGTCGAGACCCAGTACTTC. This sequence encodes CASSPGLAGVETQYF.

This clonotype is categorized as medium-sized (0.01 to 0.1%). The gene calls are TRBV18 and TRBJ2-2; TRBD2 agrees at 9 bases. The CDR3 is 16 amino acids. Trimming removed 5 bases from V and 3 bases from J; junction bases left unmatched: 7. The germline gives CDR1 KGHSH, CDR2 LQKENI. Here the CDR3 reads CASSSTLAGDTGELFF. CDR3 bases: TGTGCCAGCTCATCGACATTAGCGGGAGACACCGGGGAGCTGTTTTTT.

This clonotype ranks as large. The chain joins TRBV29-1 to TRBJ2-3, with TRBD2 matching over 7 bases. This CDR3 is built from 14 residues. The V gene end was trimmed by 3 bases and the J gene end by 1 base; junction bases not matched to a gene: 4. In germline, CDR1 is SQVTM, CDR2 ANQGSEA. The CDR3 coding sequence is TGCAGCGTTGAGTCTGGGGGGGGCACAGATACGCAGTATTTT. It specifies CSVESGGGTDTQYF.